This entry features one TCR beta chain sequence. The sample originates from a study of blood T cells in healthy people across ages. PCR was performed a second time for about 6 to 11 cycles using a sample-barcoded 5' primer and a J-beta primer mix. TCRdb re-analysed the 5' RACE reads in MiXCR, keeping a single row per CDR3 protein. The sample has about 1,500,000 distinct CDR3 sequences, roughly 27% seen once. The CDR3 runs to 14 residues. V was shortened by 7 bases and J by 6 bases, with 18 bases between the two germline ends. The sequence derives from a woman aged 30 to 39 in good health. The J gene is TRBJ1-2, the V gene TRBV12-3 or TRBV12-4; a possible D gene is TRBD1 (5 bases). Sequencing was done on a sample of blood. The CDR3 DNA reads as TGTGCCAGCACCCCCAGGGAGGGGAGTCATGGCTACACCTTC. Residues: CASTPREGSHGYTF.